The 29 T cell receptor beta chains below all came from one sample that was sequenced in a study of control samples from healthy donors and cancer patients. This table comes from immunoSEQ multiplex PCR, and its TCRdb copy is limited to in-frame clones, with some not included. The sample records 390,000 or so clones, approximately 92% being singletons. Sequenced: PBMCs. The receptors come from a middle-aged man with head and neck cancer.

The chain employs TRBV29-1 and TRBJ2-7; 10 positions match TRBD2. CDR1 and CDR2 (germline): SQVTM, ANQGSEA. The CDR3 covers 14 residues. V lost 7 bases, J lost 5 bases, and 11 bases stayed unmatched. The CDR3: CSATRTSGANEQYF. The CDR3 nucleotides read TGCAGCGCGACCCGCACTAGCGGGGCGAACGAGCAGTACTTC.

The rearrangement joins TRBV7-6 to TRBJ2-7; 15 bases match TRBD2. The V segment lost 4 bases and the J segment 0 bases; nucleotides outside the gene matches: 4. The CDR3 has 17 residues. From germline, CDR1 is SGHVS and CDR2 FNYEAQ. The CDR3: CASSSGTSGRHSYEQYF. Here the CDR3 DNA reads TGTGCCAGCAGCTCCGGGACTAGCGGGAGGCACTCCTACGAGCAGTACTTC.

This clone has more than one count but fewer than ten. The chain carries TRBV11-2 and TRBJ2-7; tentatively, D is TRBD2 (5 bases). Germline CDR1 SGHAT, CDR2 FQNNGV. The ends were cut back, 4 bases at V and 3 bases at J, with 10 bases in the middle. This CDR3 is 13 amino acids long. CDR3 sequence: CASSYREGYEQYF. CDR3 bases: TGTGCCAGCAGCTACCGAGAGGGCTACGAGCAGTACTTC. Filled out from reference TRBV11-2 and TRBJ2-7, the complete variable domain reads EAGVAQSPRYKIIEKRQSVAFWCNPISGHATLYWYQQILGQGPKLLIQFQNNGVVDDSQLPKDRFSAERLKGVDSTLKIQPAKLEDSAVYLCASSYREGYEQYFGPGTRLTVT.

Turning to this clone: In the same sample, other DNA sequences code for this CDR3. The gene calls are TRBV2 and TRBJ1-3; no firm D call. Germline-derived CDR1 and CDR2 are SNHLY and FYNNEI. This CDR3 is built from 12 residues. V gave up 3 bases and J gave up 5 bases, with 5 bases separating them. The DNA of the CDR3 is TGTGCCAGCAGTGATAGGAGAAACACCATATATTTT. Residues: CASSDRRNTIYF.

The CDR3 reads CASSPTGTSGVHEQYF. Here the CDR3 DNA reads TGTGCCAGCAGCCCCACCGGGACTAGCGGGGTCCACGAGCAGTACTTC. The gene calls are TRBV13 and TRBJ2-7; 13 positions match TRBD2. This CDR3 has 16 amino acids. Trimming removed 5 bases from V and 5 bases from J; junction bases left unmatched: 9. CDR1 is PRHDT, CDR2 FYEKMQ, per germline (reference sequence).

The genes are TRBV11-1 and TRBJ2-7; D gene uncertain. The CDR3 is 12 amino acids. V shed 5 bases and J shed 7 bases, with 12 bases lying between them. CDR1 is SGHAT, CDR2 FQDESV, per germline (reference sequence). The CDR3 loop reads CASSRRHPEQYF. CDR3 DNA: TGTGCCAGCAGCCGACGCCATCCAGAGCAGTACTTC. Together with reference TRBV11-1 and TRBJ2-7, the CDR3 gives the full variable domain: EAEVAQSPRYKITEKSQAVAFWCDPISGHATLYWYRQILGQGPELLVQFQDESVVDDSQLPKDRFSAERLKGVDSTLKIQPAELGDSAMYLCASSRRHPEQYFGPGTRLTVT.

The chain couples TRBV28 to TRBJ2-1; D not resolved. Per germline, CDR1 MDHEN and CDR2 SYDVKM. The CDR3 has 11 amino acids. The V gene lost 3 bases and the J gene lost 3 bases, with 0 bases spanning the gap. CDR3 region: CASSFYNEQFF. CDR3 nucleotides: TGTGCCAGCAGTTTCTACAATGAGCAGTTCTTC.

The chain recombines TRBV5-4 with TRBJ2-1; D is uncertain. This CDR3 contains 12 residues. Trimming took 2 bases from V and 6 from J, leaving 6 bases between them. Germline CDR1 reads SGHNT; CDR2 reads YYREEE (reference sequence). CDR3 region: CASSFPGNEQFF. For the CDR3, the DNA is TGTGCCAGCAGCTTCCCAGGCAATGAGCAGTTCTTC.

The chain uses TRBV7-9 and TRBJ1-1; TRBD1 matches at 7 bases. After removal of 4 bases from V and 6 bases from J, the junction contained 5 bases not matched to a gene. Germline CDR1 and CDR2: SEHNR and FQNEAQ (reference sequence). This CDR3 contains 13 residues. The CDR3 DNA sequence: TGTGCCAGCAGCTCCGACAGGGAACCTGAAGCTTTCTTT. Encoded protein: CASSSDREPEAFF.

This clone occurred once. The chain carries TRBV11-2 and TRBJ1-2; D uncertain. The ends were cut back, 3 bases at V and 4 bases at J, with 6 bases in the middle. Per the germline V gene, CDR1 is SGHAT and CDR2 is FQNNGV. The CDR3 extends over 12 amino acids. The CDR3 DNA sequence: TGTGCCAGCAGCTTGAGCAGCTATGGCTACACCTTC. It encodes CASSLSSYGYTF.

V is TRBV25-1 and J is TRBJ2-5, with D perhaps TRBD1 (6 bases). The CDR3 is made up of 15 amino acids. V was cut by 4 bases and J by 1 base, with 13 bases left in between. Germline CDR1 and CDR2: MGHDK and SYGVNS. This CDR3 is CASSAPPGVQETQYF. CDR3 bases: TGTGCCAGCAGTGCCCCTCCAGGGGTCCAAGAGACCCAGTACTTC.

The CDR3 loop reads CASGLDLVGPQHF. As DNA, the CDR3 is TGTGCTAGTGGTTTGGATTTGGTGGGGCCCCAGCATTTT. The gene calls are TRBV12-5 and TRBJ1-5; D is unclear. The CDR3 extends over 13 amino acids. From germline, CDR1 is LGHNT and CDR2 FRNRAP. Trimming removed 1 base from V and 9 bases from J, with 10 bases in between.

The CDR3 sequence: CASSVATGAGGYTF. The CDR3 DNA sequence: TGTGCCAGCAGCGTAGCTACGGGGGCTGGTGGCTACACCTTC. The V and J genes are TRBV9 and TRBJ1-2, with a weak D call TRBD1 (6 bases). V was clipped by 0 bases and J by 7 bases, with 13 bases between them. The germline V gene has CDR1 SGDLS and CDR2 YYNGEE. The CDR3 length is 14 residues.

The genes are TRBV29-1 and TRBJ2-2, with 7 bases matching TRBD2. CDR1 is SQVTM and CDR2 is ANQGSEA in the germline V gene. The CDR3 extends over 15 amino acids. Germline trimming cut 4 bases from V and 6 bases from J; bases unmatched to any gene: 11. CDR3 residues: CSVGGGNSRPGELFF. The CDR3 region has the DNA TGCAGCGTTGGGGGAGGGAATTCAAGGCCCGGGGAGCTGTTTTTT.

This clone has only a few counts. This rearrangement joins TRBV14 to TRBJ2-7; D uncertain. The V end was cut by 1 base, the J end by 6 bases, with 10 bases between. Germline loops: CDR1 SGHDN, CDR2 FVKESK. There are 13 residues in the CDR3. As DNA, the CDR3 is TGTGCCAGCAGCCAAGTAGTTCCCCCCGAGCAGTACTTC. Amino acids: CASSQVVPPEQYF.

The genes are TRBV7-9 and TRBJ2-5; 11 nucleotides line up with TRBD1. V lost 5 bases and J lost 1; bases outside the gene matches: 3. The CDR3 loop spans 15 amino acids. The V gene's germline CDR1 is SEHNR and CDR2 FQNEAQ (reference sequence). The CDR3 sequence: CASSLGTGGQETQYF. The CDR3, as DNA: TGTGCCAGCAGCCTTGGGACAGGGGGCCAAGAGACCCAGTACTTC.

J is TRBJ1-5 and V is TRBV6-2 or TRBV6-3; D is uncertain. Trimming took off 6 bases at V and 3 bases at J, with 12 bases between the two ends. CDR3 size: 14 residues. From germline, CDR1 is MNHEY and CDR2 SVGEGT. CDR3 residues: CASSLDGFNQPQHF. CDR3 bases: TGTGCCAGCAGCCTCGACGGCTTCAATCAGCCCCAGCATTTT.

This clone appeared a single time. This chain links TRBV6-5 with TRBJ1-3, with D unresolved. The CDR3 length is 15 residues. Trimming shortened V by 4 bases and J by 2 bases, and 12 bases separated the two germline ends. CDR1 and CDR2 from the germline V gene are MNHEY and SVGAGI. CDR3 protein: CASSFGYLTGNTIYF. In DNA form, the CDR3 reads TGTGCCAGCAGTTTCGGATACCTAACTGGAAACACCATATATTTT.

The chain is built from TRBV24-1 and TRBJ2-3; D gene uncertain. V was pared by 4 bases and J by 4 bases, with 5 bases between. The CDR3 has 12 amino acids. Per germline, CDR1 KGHDR and CDR2 SFDVKD. Here the CDR3 DNA reads TGTGCCACCAGTGACGATGCAGATACGCAGTATTTT. It codes for CATSDDADTQYF.

The gene calls are TRBV5-1 and TRBJ2-5; TRBD2 matches at 10 bases. This CDR3 has 16 amino acids. J lost 1 base, V lost 0 bases, and 3 bases had no gene match. Germline V CDR1 and CDR2: SGHRS, YFSETQ. CDR3 DNA: TGCGCCAGCAGCTTGGGAGCGGGAGGGGGCCAAGAGACCCAGTACTTC. Translation: CASSLGAGGGQETQYF.

V gene TRBV5-1 combines with J gene TRBJ2-7; 10 bases fit TRBD1. Per the germline V gene, CDR1 is SGHRS and CDR2 is YFSETQ. The ends lost 8 bases at V and 1 base at J; junction bases unmatched: 9. This CDR3 spans 15 amino acids. CDR3 in DNA: TGCGCCAGTGCCGGGACAGGGGTGTCTTCCTACGAGCAGTACTTC. It translates to CASAGTGVSSYEQYF.

The chain uses TRBV29-1 and TRBJ2-1; D unclear. The CDR3 extends over 11 amino acids. V gave up 7 bases and J gave up 9 bases, with 13 bases separating them. CDR1 is SQVTM, CDR2 ANQGSEA, per germline. CDR3 residues: CSALQLTEQFF. CDR3 sequence (DNA): TGCAGCGCCCTACAACTTACTGAGCAGTTCTTC.

The chain combines TRBV13 with TRBJ1-1; D might be TRBD1 (6 bases). Germline V gene sequence: CDR1 PRHDT, CDR2 FYEKMQ (reference sequence). V was clipped by 5 bases and J by 5 bases, with 21 bases between them. The CDR3 is made up of 16 amino acids. The chain's CDR3 is CASSPGQGFQGTEAFF. The DNA for the CDR3 is TGTGCCAGCAGCCCCGGGCAGGGGTTTCAAGGTACTGAAGCTTTCTTT. The variable domain in full, with the rest retrieved from reference TRBV13 and TRBJ1-1, is AAGVIQSPRHLIKEKRETATLKCYPIPRHDTVYWYQQGPGQDPQFLISFYEKMQSDKGSIPDRFSAQQFSDYHSELNMSSLELGDSALYFCASSPGQGFQGTEAFFGQGTRLTVV.

This clone was seen only once. The rearrangement links TRBV10-3 to TRBJ2-7, with 9 bases lining up with TRBD2. The germline V gene encodes CDR1 ENHRY and CDR2 SYGVKD. Trimming cost V 2 bases and J 3 bases; bases outside gene matches: 17. The CDR3 has 19 amino acids. CDR3 protein: CAISEGGGIWTSARYEQYF. CDR3 DNA sequence: TGTGCCATCAGTGAGGGAGGTGGAATCTGGACTAGCGCACGCTACGAGCAGTACTTC.

This rearrangement joins TRBV27 to TRBJ2-7; D remains ambiguous. This CDR3 spans 10 amino acids. The V and J ends lost 7 bases and 9 bases respectively, with 10 bases between them. Looked up from germline, CDR1 is MNHEY and CDR2 is SMNVEV (reference sequence). The CDR3: CASTLFGQYF. In DNA form, the CDR3 reads TGTGCCAGCACCCTTTTTGGGCAGTACTTC.

V and J are TRBV19 and TRBJ2-3; TRBD1 might be the D (6 bases). Looked up from germline, CDR1 is LNHDA and CDR2 is SQIVND (reference sequence). Trimming took 10 bases from V and 2 from J, leaving 13 bases between them. There are 13 residues in the CDR3. The CDR3 here is CAIGGRNTDTQYF. Here the CDR3 DNA reads TGTGCCATTGGGGGCAGAAACACAGATACGCAGTATTTT.

The chain recombines TRBV2 with TRBJ2-2; 9 bases line up with TRBD1. Trimming at V came to 6 bases and at J to 6 bases, leaving 2 bases not matched to a gene. This CDR3 spans 13 amino acids. CDR1 is SNHLY and CDR2 is FYNNEI in the germline V gene. Here the CDR3 DNA reads TGTGCCAGCAGCAGGGACAGGGCCGGGGAGCTGTTTTTT. Translated: CASSRDRAGELFF.

This clone was observed once. The CDR3 nucleotides read TGTGCCAGCAGCTCTCGGACTAGCTCCTACAATGAGCAGTTCTTC. Translating gives CASSSRTSSYNEQFF. The chain has TRBV7-3 and TRBJ2-1; 7 positions agree with TRBD2. The CDR3 is 15 residues long. Germline loops: CDR1 SGHTA, CDR2 FQGTGA. The junction had 3 bases not matched to a gene; V was cut back by 4 bases and J by 0 bases.

The chain recombines TRBV28 with TRBJ1-4, with D unclear. Trimming took off 5 bases at V and 0 bases at J, with 10 bases between the two ends. CDR1 MDHEN and CDR2 SYDVKM come from the germline V gene. The CDR3 length is 15 residues. The CDR3, as DNA: TGTGCCAGCAGTCCGGGCCTCTCAACTAATGAAAAACTGTTTTTT. As protein: CASSPGLSTNEKLFF.